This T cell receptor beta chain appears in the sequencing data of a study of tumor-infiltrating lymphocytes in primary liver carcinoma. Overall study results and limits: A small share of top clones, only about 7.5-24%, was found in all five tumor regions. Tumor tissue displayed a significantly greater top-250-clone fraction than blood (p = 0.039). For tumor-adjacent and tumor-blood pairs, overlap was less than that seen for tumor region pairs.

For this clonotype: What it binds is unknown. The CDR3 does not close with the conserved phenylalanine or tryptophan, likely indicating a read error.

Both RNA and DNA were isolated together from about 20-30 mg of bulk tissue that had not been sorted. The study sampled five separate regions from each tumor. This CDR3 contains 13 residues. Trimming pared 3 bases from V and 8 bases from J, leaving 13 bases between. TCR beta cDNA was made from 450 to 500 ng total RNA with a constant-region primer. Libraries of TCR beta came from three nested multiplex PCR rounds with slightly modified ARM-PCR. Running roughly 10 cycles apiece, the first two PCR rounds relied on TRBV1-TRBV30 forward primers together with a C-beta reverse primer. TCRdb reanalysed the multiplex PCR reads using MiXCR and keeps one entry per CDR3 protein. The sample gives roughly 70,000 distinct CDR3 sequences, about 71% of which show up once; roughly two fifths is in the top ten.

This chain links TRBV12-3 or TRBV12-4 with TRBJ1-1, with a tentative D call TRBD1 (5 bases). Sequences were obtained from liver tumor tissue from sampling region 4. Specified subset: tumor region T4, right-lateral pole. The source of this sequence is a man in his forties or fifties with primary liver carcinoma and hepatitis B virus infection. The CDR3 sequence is CASSFQGAAEAFL. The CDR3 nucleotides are TGTGCCAGCAGTTTTCAAGGGGCCGCCGAAGCTTTCCTT.